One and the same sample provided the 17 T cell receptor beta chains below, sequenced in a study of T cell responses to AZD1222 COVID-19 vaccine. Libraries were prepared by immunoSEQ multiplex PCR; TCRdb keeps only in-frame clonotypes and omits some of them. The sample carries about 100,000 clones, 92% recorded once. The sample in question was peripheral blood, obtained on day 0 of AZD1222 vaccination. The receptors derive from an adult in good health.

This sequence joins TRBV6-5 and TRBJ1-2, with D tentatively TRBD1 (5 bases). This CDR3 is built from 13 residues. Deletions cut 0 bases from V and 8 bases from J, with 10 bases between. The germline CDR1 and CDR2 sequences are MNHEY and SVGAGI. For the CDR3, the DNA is TGTGCCAGCAGTTACTCTTTCAGGGACGGCTACACCTTC. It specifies CASSYSFRDGYTF.

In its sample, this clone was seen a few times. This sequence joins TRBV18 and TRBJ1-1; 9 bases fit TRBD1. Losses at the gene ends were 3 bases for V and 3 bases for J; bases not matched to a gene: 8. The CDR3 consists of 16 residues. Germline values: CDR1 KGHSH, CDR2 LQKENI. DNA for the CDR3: TGTGCCAGCTCACCCGGACAGGGGAAAATGGACACTGAAGCTTTCTTT. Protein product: CASSPGQGKMDTEAFF.

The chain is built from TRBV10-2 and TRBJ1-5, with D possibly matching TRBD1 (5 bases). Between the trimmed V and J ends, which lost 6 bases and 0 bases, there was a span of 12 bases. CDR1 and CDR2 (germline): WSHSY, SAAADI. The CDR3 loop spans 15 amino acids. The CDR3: CASRDQGYSNQPQHF. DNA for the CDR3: TGCGCCAGCAGGGATCAGGGTTATAGCAATCAGCCCCAGCATTTT.

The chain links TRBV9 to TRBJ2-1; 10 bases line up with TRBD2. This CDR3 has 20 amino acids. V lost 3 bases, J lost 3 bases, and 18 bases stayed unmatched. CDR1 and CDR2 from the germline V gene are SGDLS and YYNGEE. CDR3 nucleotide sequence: TGTGCCAGCAGCGAGGCCATCAGGGGAGCGGGACTAGCGATCTACAATGAGCAGTTCTTC. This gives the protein CASSEAIRGAGLAIYNEQFF.

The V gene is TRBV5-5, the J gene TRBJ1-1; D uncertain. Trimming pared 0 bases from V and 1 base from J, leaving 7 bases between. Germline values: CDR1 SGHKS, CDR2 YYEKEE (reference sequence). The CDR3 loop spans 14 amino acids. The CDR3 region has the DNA TGTGCCAGCAGCTTGGAATGGTCGAACACTGAAGCTTTCTTT. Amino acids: CASSLEWSNTEAFF.

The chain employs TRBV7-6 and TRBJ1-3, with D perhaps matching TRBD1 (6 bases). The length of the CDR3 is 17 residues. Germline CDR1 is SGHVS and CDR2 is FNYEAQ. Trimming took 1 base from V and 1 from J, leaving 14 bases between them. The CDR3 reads CASSLGGGWVSGNTIYF. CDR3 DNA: TGTGCCAGCAGCTTAGGGGGGGGCTGGGTATCTGGAAACACCATATATTTT.

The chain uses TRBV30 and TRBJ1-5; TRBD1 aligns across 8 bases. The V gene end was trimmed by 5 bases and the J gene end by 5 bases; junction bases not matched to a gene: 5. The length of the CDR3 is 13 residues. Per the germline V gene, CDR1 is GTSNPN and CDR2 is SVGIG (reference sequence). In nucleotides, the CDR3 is TGTGCCTGGGGACAGGGTGGAGATCAGCCCCAGCATTTT. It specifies CAWGQGGDQPQHF. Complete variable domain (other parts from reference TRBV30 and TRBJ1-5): SQTIHQWPATLVQPVGSPLSLECTVEGTSNPNLYWYRQAAGRGLQLLFYSVGIGQISSEVPQNLSASRPQDRQFILSSKKLLLSDSGFYLCAWGQGGDQPQHFGDGTRLSIL.

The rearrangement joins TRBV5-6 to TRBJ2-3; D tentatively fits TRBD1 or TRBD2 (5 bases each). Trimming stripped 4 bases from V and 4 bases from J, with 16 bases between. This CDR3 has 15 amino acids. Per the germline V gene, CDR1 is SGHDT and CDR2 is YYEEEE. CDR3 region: CASSPGTFWADTQYF. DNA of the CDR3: TGTGCCAGCAGCCCAGGGACGTTTTGGGCAGATACGCAGTATTTT. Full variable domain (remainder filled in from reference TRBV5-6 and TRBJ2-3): DAGVTQSPTHLIKTRGQQVTLRCSPKSGHDTVSWYQQALGQGPQFIFQYYEEEERQRGNFPDRFSGHQFPNYSSELNVNALLLGDSALYLCASSPGTFWADTQYFGPGTRLTVL.

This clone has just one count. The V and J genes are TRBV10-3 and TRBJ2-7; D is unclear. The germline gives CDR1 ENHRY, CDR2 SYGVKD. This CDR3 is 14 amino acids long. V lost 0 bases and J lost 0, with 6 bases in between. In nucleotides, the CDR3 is TGTGCCATCAGTGAGTCTGGCAGCTCCTACGAGCAGTACTTC. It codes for CAISESGSSYEQYF.

CDR3 nucleotides: TGTGCCACCAGTACGCCTTCTTCCAATCAGCCCCAGCATTTT. Translated, it gives CATSTPSSNQPQHF. V usage is TRBV24-1 and J usage is TRBJ1-5; D is ambiguous. V lost 6 bases to trimming and J lost 3 bases, with 11 bases between them. CDR1 and CDR2 (germline): KGHDR, SFDVKD. The CDR3 length is 14 residues.

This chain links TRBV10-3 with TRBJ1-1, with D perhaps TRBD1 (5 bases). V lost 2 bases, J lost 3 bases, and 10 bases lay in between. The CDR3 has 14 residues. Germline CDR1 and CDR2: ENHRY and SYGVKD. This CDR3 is CAISEGTVYTEAFF. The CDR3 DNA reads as TGTGCCATCAGTGAGGGGACGGTCTACACTGAAGCTTTCTTT.

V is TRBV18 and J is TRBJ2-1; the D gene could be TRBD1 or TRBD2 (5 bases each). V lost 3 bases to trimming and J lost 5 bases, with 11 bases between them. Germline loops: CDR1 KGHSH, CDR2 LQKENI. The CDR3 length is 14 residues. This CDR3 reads CASSPYRDDNEQFF. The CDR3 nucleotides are TGTGCCAGCTCACCCTACCGGGACGACAATGAGCAGTTCTTC.

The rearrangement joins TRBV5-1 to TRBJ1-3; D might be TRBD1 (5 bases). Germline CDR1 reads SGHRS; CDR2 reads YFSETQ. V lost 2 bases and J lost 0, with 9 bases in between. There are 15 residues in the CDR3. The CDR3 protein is CASSFDGTSGNTIYF. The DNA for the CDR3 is TGCGCCAGCAGCTTTGACGGGACCTCTGGAAACACCATATATTTT.

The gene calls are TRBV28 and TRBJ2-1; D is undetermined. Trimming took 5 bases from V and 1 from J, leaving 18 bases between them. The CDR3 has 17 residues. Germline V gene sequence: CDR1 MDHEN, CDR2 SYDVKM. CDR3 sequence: CASSEDGELGSYNEQFF. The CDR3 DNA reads TGTGCCAGCAGTGAGGATGGGGAACTGGGGTCCTACAATGAGCAGTTCTTC.

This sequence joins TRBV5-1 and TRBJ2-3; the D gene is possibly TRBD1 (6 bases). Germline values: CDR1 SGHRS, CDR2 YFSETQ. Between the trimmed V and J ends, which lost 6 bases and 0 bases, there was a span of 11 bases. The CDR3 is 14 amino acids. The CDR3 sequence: CASIRDTSTDTQYF. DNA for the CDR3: TGCGCCAGCATCAGGGACACAAGCACAGATACGCAGTATTTT.

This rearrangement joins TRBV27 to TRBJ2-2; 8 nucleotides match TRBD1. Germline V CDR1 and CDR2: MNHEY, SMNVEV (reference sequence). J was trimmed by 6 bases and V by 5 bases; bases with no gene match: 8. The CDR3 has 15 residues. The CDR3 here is CASSTRDRSPGELFF. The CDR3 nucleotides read TGTGCCAGCAGTACCCGGGACAGGTCCCCCGGGGAGCTGTTTTTT.

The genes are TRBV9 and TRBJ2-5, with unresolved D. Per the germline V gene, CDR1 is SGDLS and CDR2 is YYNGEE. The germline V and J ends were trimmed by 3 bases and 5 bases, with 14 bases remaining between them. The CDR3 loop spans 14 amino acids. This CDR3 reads CASSGGGFLETQYF. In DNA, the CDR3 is TGTGCCAGCAGCGGAGGTGGTTTTCTGGAGACCCAGTACTTC.